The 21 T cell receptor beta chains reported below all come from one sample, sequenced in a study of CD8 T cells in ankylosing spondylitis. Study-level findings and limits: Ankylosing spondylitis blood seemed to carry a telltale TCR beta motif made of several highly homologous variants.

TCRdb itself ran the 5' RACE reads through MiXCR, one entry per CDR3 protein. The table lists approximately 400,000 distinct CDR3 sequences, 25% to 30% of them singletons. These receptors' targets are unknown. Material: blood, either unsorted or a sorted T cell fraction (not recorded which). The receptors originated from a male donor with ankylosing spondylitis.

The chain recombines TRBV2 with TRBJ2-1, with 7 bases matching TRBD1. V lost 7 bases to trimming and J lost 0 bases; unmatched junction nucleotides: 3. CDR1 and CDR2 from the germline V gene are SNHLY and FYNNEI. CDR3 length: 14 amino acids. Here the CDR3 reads CASMGQSSYNEQFF. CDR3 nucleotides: TGTGCCAGCATGGGACAGAGCTCCTACAATGAGCAGTTCTTC.

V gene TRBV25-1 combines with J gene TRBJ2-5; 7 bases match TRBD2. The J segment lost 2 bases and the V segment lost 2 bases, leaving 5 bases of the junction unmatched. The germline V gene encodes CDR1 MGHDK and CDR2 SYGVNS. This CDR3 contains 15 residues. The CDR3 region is CASSEIGGKQETQYF. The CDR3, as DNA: TGTGCCAGCAGTGAAATCGGGGGGAAGCAAGAGACCCAGTACTTC. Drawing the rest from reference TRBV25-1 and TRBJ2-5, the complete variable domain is EADIYQTPRYLVIGTGKKITLECSQTMGHDKMYWYQQDPGMELHLIHYSYGVNSTEKGDLSSESTVSRIRTEHFPLTLESARPSHTSQYLCASSEIGGKQETQYFGPGTRLLVL.

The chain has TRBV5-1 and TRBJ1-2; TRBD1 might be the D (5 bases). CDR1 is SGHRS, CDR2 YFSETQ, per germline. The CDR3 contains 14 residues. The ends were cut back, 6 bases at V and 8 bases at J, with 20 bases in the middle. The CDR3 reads CASTLTGAGRGYTF. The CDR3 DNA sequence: TGCGCCAGCACCCTAACCGGGGCAGGGAGAGGCTACACCTTC.

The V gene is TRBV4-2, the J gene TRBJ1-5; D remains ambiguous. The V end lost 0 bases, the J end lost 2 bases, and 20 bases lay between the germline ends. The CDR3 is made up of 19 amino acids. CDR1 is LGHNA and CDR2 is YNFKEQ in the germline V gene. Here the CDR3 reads CASSQDARGSSSGNQPQHF. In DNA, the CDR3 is TGTGCCAGCAGCCAAGATGCCCGTGGGAGCTCCAGTGGCAATCAGCCCCAGCATTTT.

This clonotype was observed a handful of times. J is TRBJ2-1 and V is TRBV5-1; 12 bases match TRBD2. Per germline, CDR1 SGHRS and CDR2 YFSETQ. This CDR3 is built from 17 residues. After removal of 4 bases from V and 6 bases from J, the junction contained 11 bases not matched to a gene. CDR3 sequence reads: CASSKGASGRAGNEQFF. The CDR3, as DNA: TGCGCCAGCAGCAAAGGCGCTAGCGGGAGGGCAGGCAATGAGCAGTTCTTC.

CDR3 sequence (DNA): TGTGCCAGCAGCACACAGGGGGCGGGTGGAAACACCATATATTTT. This gives the protein CASSTQGAGGNTIYF. The gene calls are TRBV5-4 and TRBJ1-3, with TRBD1 matching over 9 bases. The CDR3 sequence is 15 residues long. Germline lookup yields CDR1 SGHNT and CDR2 YYREEE (reference sequence). The V and J ends lost 4 bases and 3 bases, in that order; junction bases with no gene match: 5.

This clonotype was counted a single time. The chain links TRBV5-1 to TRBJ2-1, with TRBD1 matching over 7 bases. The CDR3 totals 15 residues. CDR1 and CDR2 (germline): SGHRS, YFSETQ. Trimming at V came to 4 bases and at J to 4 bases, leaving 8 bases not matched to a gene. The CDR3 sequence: CASSQDRLGYNEQFF. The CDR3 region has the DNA TGCGCCAGCAGCCAGGACAGGTTGGGGTACAATGAGCAGTTCTTC.

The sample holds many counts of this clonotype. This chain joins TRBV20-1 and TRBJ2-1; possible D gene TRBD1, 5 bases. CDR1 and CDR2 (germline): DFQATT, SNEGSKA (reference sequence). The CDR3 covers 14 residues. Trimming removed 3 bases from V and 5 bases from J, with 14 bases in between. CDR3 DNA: TGCAGTGCTAGTAAGCAGGGTTTCAACAATGAGCAGTTCTTC. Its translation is CSASKQGFNNEQFF.

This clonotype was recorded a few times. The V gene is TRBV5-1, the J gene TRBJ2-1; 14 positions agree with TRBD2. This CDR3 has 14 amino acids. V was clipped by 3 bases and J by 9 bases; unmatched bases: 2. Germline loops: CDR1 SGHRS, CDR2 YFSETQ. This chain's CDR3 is CASSSGTSGGEQFF. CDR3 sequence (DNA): TGCGCCAGCAGCTCGGGGACTAGCGGGGGTGAGCAGTTCTTC.

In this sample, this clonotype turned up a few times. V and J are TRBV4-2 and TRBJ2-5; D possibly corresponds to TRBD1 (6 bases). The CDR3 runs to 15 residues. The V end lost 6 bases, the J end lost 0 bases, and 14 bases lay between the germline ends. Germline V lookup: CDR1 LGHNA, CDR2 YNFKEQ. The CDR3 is CASSPTGYYQETQYF. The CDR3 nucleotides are TGTGCCAGCAGTCCTACAGGGTACTACCAAGAGACCCAGTACTTC.

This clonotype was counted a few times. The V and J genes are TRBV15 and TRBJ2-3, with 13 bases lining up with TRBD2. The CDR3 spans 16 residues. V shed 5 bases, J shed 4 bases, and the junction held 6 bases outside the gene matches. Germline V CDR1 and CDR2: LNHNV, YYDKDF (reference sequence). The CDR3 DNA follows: TGTGCCACCAGCGTGACTAGCGGGAGGTCGGCAGATACGCAGTATTTT. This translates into CATSVTSGRSADTQYF.

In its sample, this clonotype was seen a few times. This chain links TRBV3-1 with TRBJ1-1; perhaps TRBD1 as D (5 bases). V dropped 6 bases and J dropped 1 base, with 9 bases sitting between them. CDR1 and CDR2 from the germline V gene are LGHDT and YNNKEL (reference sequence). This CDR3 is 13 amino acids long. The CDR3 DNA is TGTGCCAGCAGTGTAAGGGGGAACACTGAAGCTTTCTTT. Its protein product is CASSVRGNTEAFF.

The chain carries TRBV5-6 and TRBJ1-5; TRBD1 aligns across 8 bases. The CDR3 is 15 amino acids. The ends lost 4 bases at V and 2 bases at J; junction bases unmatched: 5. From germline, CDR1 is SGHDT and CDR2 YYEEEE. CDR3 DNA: TGTGCCAGCAGCGCCGGGACAGGCCGCAATCAGCCCCAGCATTTT. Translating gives CASSAGTGRNQPQHF.

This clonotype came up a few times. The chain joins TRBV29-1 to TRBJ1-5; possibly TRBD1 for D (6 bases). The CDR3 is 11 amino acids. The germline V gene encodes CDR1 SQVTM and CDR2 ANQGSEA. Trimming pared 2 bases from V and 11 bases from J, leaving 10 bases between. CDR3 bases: TGCAGCGTTGAAAAGGGGGGGGCCCAGCATTTT. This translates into CSVEKGGAQHF. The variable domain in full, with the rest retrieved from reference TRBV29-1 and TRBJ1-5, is SAVISQKPSRDICQRGTSLTIQCQVDSQVTMMFWYRQQPGQSLTLIATANQGSEATYESGFVIDKFPISRPNLTFSTLTVSNMSPEDSSIYLCSVEKGGAQHFGDGTRLSIL.

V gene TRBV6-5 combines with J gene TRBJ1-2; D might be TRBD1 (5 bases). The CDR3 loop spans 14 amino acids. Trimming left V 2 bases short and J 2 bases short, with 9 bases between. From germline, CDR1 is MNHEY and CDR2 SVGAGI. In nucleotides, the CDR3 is TGTGCCAGCAGTTACGGGGGGAAGAACTATGGCTACACCTTC. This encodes CASSYGGKNYGYTF.

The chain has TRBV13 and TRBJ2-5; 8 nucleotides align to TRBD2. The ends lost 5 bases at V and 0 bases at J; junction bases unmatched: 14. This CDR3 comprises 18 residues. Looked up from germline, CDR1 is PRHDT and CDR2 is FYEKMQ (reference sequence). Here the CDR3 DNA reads TGTGCCAGCAGCCGTGGATTAGCGGGCGGGAGGTACCAAGAGACCCAGTACTTC. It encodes CASSRGLAGGRYQETQYF.

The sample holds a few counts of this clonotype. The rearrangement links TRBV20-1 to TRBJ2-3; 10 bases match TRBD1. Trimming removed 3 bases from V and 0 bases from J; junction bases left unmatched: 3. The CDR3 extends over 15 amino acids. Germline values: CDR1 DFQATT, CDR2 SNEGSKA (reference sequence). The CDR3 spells CSASRDRGSTDTQYF. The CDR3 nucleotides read TGCAGTGCTAGCCGGGACAGGGGAAGCACAGATACGCAGTATTTT.

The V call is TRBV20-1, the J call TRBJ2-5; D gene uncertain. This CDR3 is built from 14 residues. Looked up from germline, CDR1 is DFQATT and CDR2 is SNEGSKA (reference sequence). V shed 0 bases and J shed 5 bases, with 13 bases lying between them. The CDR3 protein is CSARDLKGIETQYF. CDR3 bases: TGCAGTGCTAGAGATCTTAAGGGTATTGAGACCCAGTACTTC.

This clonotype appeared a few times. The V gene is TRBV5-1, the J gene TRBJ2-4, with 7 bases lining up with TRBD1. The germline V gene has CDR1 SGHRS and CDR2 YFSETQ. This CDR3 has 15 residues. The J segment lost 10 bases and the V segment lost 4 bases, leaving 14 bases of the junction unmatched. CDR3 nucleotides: TGCGCCAGCAGCCATACAGGGGCCGCCTTTCGGATTCAGTACTTC. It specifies CASSHTGAAFRIQYF.

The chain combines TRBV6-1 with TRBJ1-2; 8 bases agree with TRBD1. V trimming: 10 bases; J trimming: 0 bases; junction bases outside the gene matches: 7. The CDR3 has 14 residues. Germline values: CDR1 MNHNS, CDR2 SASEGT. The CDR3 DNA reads TGTGCCACCTCTCTACAGGGGGCTAACTATGGCTACACCTTC. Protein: CATSLQGANYGYTF.

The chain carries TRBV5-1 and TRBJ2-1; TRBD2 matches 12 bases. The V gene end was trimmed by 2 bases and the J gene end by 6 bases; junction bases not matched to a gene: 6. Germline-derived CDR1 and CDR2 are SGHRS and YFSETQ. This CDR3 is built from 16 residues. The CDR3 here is CASSFPETSGGNEQFF. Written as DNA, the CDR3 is TGCGCCAGCAGCTTCCCGGAGACTAGCGGGGGCAATGAGCAGTTCTTC.